A selection of T cell receptor beta chains follows, all from one sample in a study of cytomegalovirus exposure and HLA in healthy donors. Repertoires were generated with immunoSEQ multiplex PCR, while TCRdb's copy carries only in-frame clones and drops some. The sample yields 150,000 to 200,000 clones, about 80% seen once. Sequencing used PBMCs. These receptor sequences come from a man in his thirties or forties in good health and CMV-seronegative. Each CDR3 is given with its conserved first and last residue. A D gene is named only where the DNA matches it firmly. Not all rows give a size; the values are once, few, many and, for expanded clones, a class.

j_call d_call v_call clone_size cdr3_aa cdr3_nt
TRBJ2-3 NA TRBV2 NA CANYRQLSTDTQYF TGTGCCAACTACAGGCAGCTAAGCACAGATACGCAGTATTTT
TRBJ2-3 TRBD2 TRBV2 NA CASRFSGASTDTQYF TGTGCCAGCAGATTTAGCGGGGCAAGCACAGATACGCAGTATTTT
TRBJ2-1 TRBD2 TRBV27 NA CASSIAGLKNEQFF TGTGCCAGCAGTATAGCGGGACTGAAGAATGAGCAGTTCTTC
TRBJ1-6 TRBD1 TRBV18 NA CASSGQAVWDSPLHF TGTGCCAGCTCCGGACAGGCGGTGTGGGATTCACCCCTCCACTTT
TRBJ1-1 NA TRBV5-1 NA CASSWDYNTEAFF TGCGCCAGCAGCTGGGACTATAACACTGAAGCTTTCTTT
TRBJ2-1 NA TRBV10-2 NA CASSEPGTHNEQFF TGCGCCAGCAGCGAACCCGGGACTCACAATGAGCAGTTCTTC
TRBJ2-3 NA TRBV5-4 once CASSLGGQGGDTQYF TGTGCCAGCAGCTTGGGCGGGCAGGGGGGAGATACGCAGTATTTT
TRBJ2-3 TRBD2 TRBV27 NA CASSHSGSDTDTQYF TGTGCCAGCAGCCATAGCGGGAGCGACACAGATACGCAGTATTTT
TRBJ2-1 NA TRBV5-1 NA CASIGVHEQFF TGCGCCAGCATCGGGGTTCATGAGCAGTTCTTC
TRBJ2-5 TRBD2 TRBV2 NA CASSPRTSGSETQYF TGTGCCAGCAGTCCTAGGACTAGCGGATCAGAGACCCAGTACTTC
TRBJ2-7 TRBD1 TRBV9 few CASSEGQTNEQYF TGTGCCAGCAGCGAGGGACAGACCAACGAGCAGTACTTC
TRBJ1-2 NA TRBV6-1 NA CASSDRGSSFFYGYTF TGTGCCAGCAGTGACAGGGGATCCTCCTTCTTCTATGGCTACACCTTC
TRBJ2-5 TRBD1 TRBV10-3 NA CAIRKGTGGYQETQYF TGTGCCATCAGGAAAGGGACAGGTGGTTACCAAGAGACCCAGTACTTC
TRBJ1-6 NA TRBV9 NA CASSLYRDTNNSPLHF TGTGCCAGCAGTCTTTACCGGGACACAAATAATTCACCCCTCCACTTT
TRBJ2-1 NA TRBV7-6 once CASSDLWGHNLGNEQFF TGTGCCAGCAGCGACCTCTGGGGCCACAATTTGGGGAATGAGCAGTTCTTC
TRBJ2-3 TRBD1 TRBV11-3 NA CASSAWTGSTDTQYF TGTGCCAGCAGCGCGTGGACAGGGAGCACAGATACGCAGTATTTT
TRBJ1-2 TRBD1 TRBV9 NA CASSPNRGTGNYGYTF TGTGCCAGCAGCCCTAACAGGGGGACAGGGAACTATGGCTACACCTTC
TRBJ2-7 NA TRBV29-1 NA CSARDTYEQYF TGCAGCGCCCGGGACACGTACGAGCAGTACTTC
TRBJ2-7 TRBD2 TRBV28 NA CASDGRGDYEQYF TGTGCCAGCGACGGGAGGGGTGATTACGAGCAGTACTTC
TRBJ1-5 TRBD1 TRBV23-1 NA CASSPWTGHSNQPQHF TGCGCCAGCAGTCCATGGACAGGACATAGCAATCAGCCCCAGCATTTT
TRBJ1-2 NA TRBV7-9 NA CASIQGGVGYTF TGTGCCAGCATCCAGGGAGGGGTTGGCTACACCTTC
TRBJ2-7 NA TRBV28 NA CASTLGGLTYEQYF TGTGCCAGCACATTGGGAGGTTTAACCTACGAGCAGTACTTC
TRBJ2-1 NA TRBV4-2 NA CASSQDLRGRSSYNEQFF TGTGCCAGCAGCCAAGATCTTAGGGGCAGGAGCTCCTACAATGAGCAGTTCTTC
TRBJ2-5 NA TRBV27 NA CASSPMAVGVSETQYF TGTGCCAGCAGTCCCATGGCGGTGGGAGTGTCGGAGACCCAGTACTTC
TRBJ2-1 NA TRBV27 NA CASTVMFGSVDEQFF TGTGCCAGCACCGTTATGTTCGGGAGTGTCGATGAGCAGTTCTTC
TRBJ2-2 NA TRBV27 NA CASSTTERANTGELFF TGTGCCAGCAGTACGACAGAAAGAGCGAACACCGGGGAGCTGTTTTTT
TRBJ2-3 TRBD2 TRBV7-6 once CASSFGTSGRGDTQYF TGTGCCAGCAGCTTCGGGACTAGCGGGAGGGGCGATACGCAGTATTTT
TRBJ2-2 NA TRBV29-1 once CSVERRGQAGELFF TGCAGCGTGGAAAGGAGGGGGCAGGCCGGGGAGCTGTTTTTT
TRBJ1-2 NA TRBV25-1 NA CASRDRTNYGYTF TGTGCCAGCAGGGACAGAACTAACTATGGCTACACCTTC
TRBJ2-7 NA TRBV28 NA CASSLNRWGHSYEQYF TGTGCCAGCAGTTTAAATCGGTGGGGACATAGCTACGAGCAGTACTTC
TRBJ2-5 TRBD2 TRBV7-7 NA CASSQFDAGEETQYF TGTGCTAGCAGCCAATTCGACGCGGGAGAGGAGACCCAGTACTTC
TRBJ1-1 NA TRBV10-3 NA CAVSRGRGVGSPEAFF TGTGCCGTCTCTAGGGGCAGGGGTGTAGGAAGTCCTGAAGCTTTCTTT
TRBJ2-4 NA TRBV7-9 NA CASSSPGGTENIQYF TGTGCCAGCAGCTCACCGGGCGGGACGGAAAACATTCAGTACTTC
TRBJ2-6 NA TRBV6-5 few CASTQTNSGANVLTF TGTGCCAGCACACAAACTAACTCTGGGGCCAACGTCCTGACTTTC
TRBJ2-7 NA TRBV9 NA CASSVILGAEQYF TGTGCCAGCAGCGTGATACTAGGTGCGGAGCAGTACTTC
TRBJ1-1 NA TRBV30 NA CAWSRWGGTATEAFF TGTGCCTGGAGCCGCTGGGGAGGGACGGCCACTGAAGCTTTCTTT
TRBJ1-1 NA TRBV27 NA CASRAYRDRTEAFF TGTGCCAGCAGGGCATACAGGGATAGGACTGAAGCTTTCTTT
TRBJ2-7 TRBD1 TRBV27 NA CASRKGTGVPYEQYF TGTGCCAGCAGAAAGGGGACAGGCGTCCCCTACGAGCAGTACTTC